The 8 T cell receptor beta chains listed next were all sequenced from one sample in a study of T cells in Graves' hyperthyroidism and ophthalmopathy. Amplification targeted TCR beta CDR3 regions from RNA transcripts. Researchers ran a first-round RT-PCR on the TCR CDR3 using the HTBI primer set. MiXCR, run by TCRdb on the multiplex PCR reads, gives a single entry per CDR3 protein. The data show about 400,000 distinct CDR3 sequences, approximately 14% seen once. Sequencing used blood. Receptors originate from a woman between 18 and 30 years old with Graves' hyperthyroidism.

The sample holds many counts of this clonotype. The chain combines TRBV12-3 or TRBV12-4 with TRBJ2-4; D perhaps matches TRBD1 (6 bases). The CDR3 is 15 amino acids. V lost 2 bases and J lost 1, with 9 bases in between. The chain's CDR3 is CASSLSGQAKNIQYF. The CDR3 DNA is TGTGCCAGCAGTTTATCCGGACAGGCCAAAAACATTCAGTACTTC.

This clonotype was counted at least ten times. This chain joins TRBV7-3 and TRBJ2-3; D may match TRBD1 or TRBD2 (7 bases each). In germline, CDR1 is SGHTA, CDR2 FQGTGA. Trimming cost V 10 bases and J 3 bases, with 23 bases left between them. The CDR3 sequence is 16 residues long. CDR3 amino acids: CATETQGEGETDTQYF. The CDR3 DNA reads as TGTGCCACGGAAACCCAGGGGGAGGGCGAGACAGATACGCAGTATTTT.

This clonotype has a count of ten or more. The V call is TRBV5-1, the J call TRBJ2-7; possibly TRBD1 or TRBD2 for D (5 bases each). The length of the CDR3 is 15 residues. Germline CDR1 reads SGHRS; CDR2 reads YFSETQ. V was pared by 3 bases and J by 3 bases, with 16 bases between. The CDR3 protein is CASSSPQRGVYEQYF. For the CDR3, the DNA is TGCGCCAGCAGCTCTCCACAGAGGGGTGTCTACGAGCAGTACTTC.

The gene calls are TRBV7-9 and TRBJ2-7; 10 nucleotides line up with TRBD1. The germline CDR1 and CDR2 sequences are SEHNR and FQNEAQ (reference sequence). V lost 5 bases, J lost 1 base, and 8 bases stayed unmatched. The CDR3 sequence is 16 residues long. The CDR3 sequence is CASSPSPGQGSYEQYF. The CDR3 bases are TGTGCCAGCAGCCCCAGCCCGGGACAGGGGTCCTACGAGCAGTACTTC. The variable domain in full, with the rest retrieved from reference TRBV7-9 and TRBJ2-7, is DTGVSQNPRHKITKRGQNVTFRCDPISEHNRLYWYRQTLGQGPEFLTYFQNEAQLEKSRLLSDRFSAERPKGSFSTLEIQRTEQGDSAMYLCASSPSPGQGSYEQYFGPGTRLTVT.

This clonotype has at least ten counts. The DNA of the CDR3 is TGTGCCAGCATTAAGCGGGAGACAAACTACAATGAGCAGTTCTTC. It encodes CASIKRETNYNEQFF. This chain connects TRBV2 to TRBJ2-1; TRBD2 matches 8 bases. This CDR3 comprises 15 residues. Germline CDR1 SNHLY, CDR2 FYNNEI. J gave up 3 bases and V 7 bases, and 8 bases lay outside the gene matches.

This clonotype was found once. This is likely an artifact of a read error, given a far larger clone one base away. The chain employs TRBV12-3 or TRBV12-4 and TRBJ2-1; D uncertain. Trimming stripped 5 bases from V and 6 bases from J, with 2 bases between. The CDR3 loop spans 10 amino acids. The CDR3 coding sequence is TGTGCCAGCAGTCGCAATGAGCAGTTCTTC. Its translation is CASSRNEQFF.

The genes are TRBV7-9 and TRBJ1-2; the D gene is possibly TRBD1 (5 bases). V was shortened by 3 bases and J by 13 bases, with 12 bases between the two germline ends. The CDR3 sequence is 11 residues long. Germline V gene lookup returns CDR1 SEHNR and CDR2 FQNEAQ (reference sequence). The CDR3 is CASSFPGYLTF. CDR3 coding DNA: TGTGCCAGCAGCTTCCCAGGGTATCTCACCTTC.

Of note for this clonotype: A much larger clone sits a single nucleotide away, making a read error possible. V is TRBV3-1 and J is TRBJ2-1; 9 bases map to TRBD2. CDR3 size: 14 residues. Germline V lookup: CDR1 LGHDT, CDR2 YNNKEL (reference sequence). J lost 8 bases, V lost 8 bases, and 10 bases had no gene match. The CDR3 DNA sequence: TGTGCCAGCGTCCTGATTAGCGGGAGCCATGAGCAGTTCTTC. It encodes CASVLISGSHEQFF.